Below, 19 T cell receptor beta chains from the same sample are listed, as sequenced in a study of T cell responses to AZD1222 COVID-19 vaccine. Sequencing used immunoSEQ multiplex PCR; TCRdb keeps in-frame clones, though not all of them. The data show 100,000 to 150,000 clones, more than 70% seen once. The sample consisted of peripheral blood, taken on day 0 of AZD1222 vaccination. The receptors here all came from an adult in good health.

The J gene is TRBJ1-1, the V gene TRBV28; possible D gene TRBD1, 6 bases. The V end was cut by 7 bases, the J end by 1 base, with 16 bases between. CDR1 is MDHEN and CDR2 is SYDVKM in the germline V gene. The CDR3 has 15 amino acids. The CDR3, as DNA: TGTGCCAGCAAACCTATCGGGGGGGCGAACACTGAAGCTTTCTTT. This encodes CASKPIGGANTEAFF.

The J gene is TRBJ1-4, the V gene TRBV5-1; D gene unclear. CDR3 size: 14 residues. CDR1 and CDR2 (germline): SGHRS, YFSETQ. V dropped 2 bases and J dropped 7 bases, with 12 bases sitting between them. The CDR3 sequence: CASSFGDGFEKLFF. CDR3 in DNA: TGCGCCAGCAGCTTCGGAGATGGTTTTGAAAAACTGTTTTTT.

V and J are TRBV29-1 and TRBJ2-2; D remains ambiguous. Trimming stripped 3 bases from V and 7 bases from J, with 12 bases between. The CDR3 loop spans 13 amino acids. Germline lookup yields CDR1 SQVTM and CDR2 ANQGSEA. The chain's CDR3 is CSVDGQVGGELFF. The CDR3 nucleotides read TGCAGCGTTGATGGGCAGGTCGGCGGGGAGCTGTTTTTT.

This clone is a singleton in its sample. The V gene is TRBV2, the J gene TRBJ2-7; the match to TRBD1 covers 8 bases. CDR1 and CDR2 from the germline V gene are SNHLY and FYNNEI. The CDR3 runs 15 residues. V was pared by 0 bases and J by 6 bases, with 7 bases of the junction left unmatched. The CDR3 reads CASSEARTGRREQYF. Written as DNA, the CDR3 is TGTGCCAGCAGTGAAGCTAGGACAGGGAGACGCGAGCAGTACTTC.

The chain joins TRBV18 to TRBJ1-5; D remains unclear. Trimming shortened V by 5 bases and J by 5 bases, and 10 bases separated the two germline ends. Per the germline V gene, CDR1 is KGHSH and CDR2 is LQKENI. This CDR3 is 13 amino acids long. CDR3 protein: CASSDDGYQPQHF. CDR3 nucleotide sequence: TGTGCCAGCTCAGACGACGGCTATCAGCCCCAGCATTTT.

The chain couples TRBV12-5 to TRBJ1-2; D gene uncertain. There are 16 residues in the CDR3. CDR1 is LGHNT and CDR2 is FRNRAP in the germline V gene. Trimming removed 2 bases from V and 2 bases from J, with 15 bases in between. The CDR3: CASGLSPEGRNYGYTF. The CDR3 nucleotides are TGTGCTAGTGGTTTGTCACCAGAGGGCAGGAACTATGGCTACACCTTC.

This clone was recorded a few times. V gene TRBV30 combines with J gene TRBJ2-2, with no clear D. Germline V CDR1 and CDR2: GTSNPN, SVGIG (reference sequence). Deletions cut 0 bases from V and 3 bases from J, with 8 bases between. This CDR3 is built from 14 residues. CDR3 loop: CAWSVQLDTGELFF. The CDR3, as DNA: TGTGCCTGGAGTGTACAGTTGGACACCGGGGAGCTGTTTTTT.

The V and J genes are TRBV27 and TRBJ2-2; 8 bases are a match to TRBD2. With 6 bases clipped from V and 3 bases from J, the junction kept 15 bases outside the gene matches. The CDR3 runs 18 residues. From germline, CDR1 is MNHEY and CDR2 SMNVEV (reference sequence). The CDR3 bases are TGTGCCAGCAGCCCAGCAGACGCGGGAGGTTTTGACACCGGGGAGCTGTTTTTT. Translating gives CASSPADAGGFDTGELFF.

The CDR3 loop reads CAASRGIEAFF. The CDR3 region has the DNA TGTGCGGCTAGCAGGGGCATTGAAGCTTTCTTT. This chain connects TRBV3-1 (or the pseudogene TRBV3-2) to TRBJ1-1; TRBD1 is a possible D gene (6 bases). This CDR3 has 11 amino acids. From germline, CDR1 is LGHDT and CDR2 YNNKEL (reference sequence).

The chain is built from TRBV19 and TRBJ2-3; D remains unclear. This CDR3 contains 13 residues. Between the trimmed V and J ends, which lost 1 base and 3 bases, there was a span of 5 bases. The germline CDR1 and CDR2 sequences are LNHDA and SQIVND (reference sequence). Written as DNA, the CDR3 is TGTGCCAGTAGTATAGTAGGAACAGATACGCAGTATTTT. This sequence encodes CASSIVGTDTQYF.

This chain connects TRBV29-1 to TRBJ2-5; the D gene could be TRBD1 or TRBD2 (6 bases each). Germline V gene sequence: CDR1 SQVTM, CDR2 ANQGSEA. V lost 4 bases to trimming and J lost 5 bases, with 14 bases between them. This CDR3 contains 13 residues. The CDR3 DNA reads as TGCAGCGTTGCATATGGGGGGCTGGAGACCCAGTACTTC. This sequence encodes CSVAYGGLETQYF. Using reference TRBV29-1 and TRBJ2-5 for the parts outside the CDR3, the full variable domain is SAVISQKPSRDICQRGTSLTIQCQVDSQVTMMFWYRQQPGQSLTLIATANQGSEATYESGFVIDKFPISRPNLTFSTLTVSNMSPEDSSIYLCSVAYGGLETQYFGPGTRLLVL.

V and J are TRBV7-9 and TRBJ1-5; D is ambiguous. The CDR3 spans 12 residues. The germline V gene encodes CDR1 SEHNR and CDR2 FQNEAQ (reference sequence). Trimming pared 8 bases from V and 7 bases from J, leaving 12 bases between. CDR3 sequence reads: CASASPGQPQHF. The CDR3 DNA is TGTGCCAGCGCAAGTCCTGGACAGCCCCAGCATTTT.

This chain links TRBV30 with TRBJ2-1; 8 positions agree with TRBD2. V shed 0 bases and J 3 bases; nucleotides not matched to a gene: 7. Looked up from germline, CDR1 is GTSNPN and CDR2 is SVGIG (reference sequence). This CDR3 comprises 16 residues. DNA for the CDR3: TGTGCCTGGAGTGTAGGGCGGGAGGCGAACTACAATGAGCAGTTCTTC. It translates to CAWSVGREANYNEQFF.

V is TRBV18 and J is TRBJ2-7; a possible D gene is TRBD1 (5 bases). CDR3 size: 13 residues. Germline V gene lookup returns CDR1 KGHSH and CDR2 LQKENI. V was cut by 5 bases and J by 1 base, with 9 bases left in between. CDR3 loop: CASSSRVSYEQYF. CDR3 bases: TGTGCCAGCTCAAGCAGGGTATCCTACGAGCAGTACTTC.

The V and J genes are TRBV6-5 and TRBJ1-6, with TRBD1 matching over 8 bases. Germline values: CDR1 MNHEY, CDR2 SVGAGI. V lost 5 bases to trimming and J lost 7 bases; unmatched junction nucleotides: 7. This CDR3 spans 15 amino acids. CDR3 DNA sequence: TGTGCCAGCAGTAGCAGGGGGCGCGGGAATTCACCCCTCCACTTT. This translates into CASSSRGRGNSPLHF.

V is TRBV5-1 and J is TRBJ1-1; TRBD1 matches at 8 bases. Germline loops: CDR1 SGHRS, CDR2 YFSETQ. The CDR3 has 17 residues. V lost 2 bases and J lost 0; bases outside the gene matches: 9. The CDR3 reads CASSFYRGVSVNTEAFF. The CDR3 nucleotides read TGCGCCAGCAGCTTTTACAGGGGGGTTTCGGTGAACACTGAAGCTTTCTTT.

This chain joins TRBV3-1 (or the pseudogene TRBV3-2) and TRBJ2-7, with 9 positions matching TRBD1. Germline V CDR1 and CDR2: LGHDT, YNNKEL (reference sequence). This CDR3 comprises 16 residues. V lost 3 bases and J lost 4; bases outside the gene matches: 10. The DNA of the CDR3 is TGTGCCAGCAGCCACGGGGGGACAGGGAAGGCATACGAGCAGTACTTC. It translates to CASSHGGTGKAYEQYF.

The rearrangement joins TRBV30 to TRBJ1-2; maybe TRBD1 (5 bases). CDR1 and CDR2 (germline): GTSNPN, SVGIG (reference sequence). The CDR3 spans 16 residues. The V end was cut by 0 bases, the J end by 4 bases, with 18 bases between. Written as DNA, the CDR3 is TGTGCCTGGAGTGTGGGGCGAGTTTCGGGTTCCTATGGCTACACCTTC. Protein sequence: CAWSVGRVSGSYGYTF.

The CDR3 DNA is TGTGCCAGCAGCCCGTGGGACAGGGCCCAAGAGACCCAGTACTTC. Translating it yields CASSPWDRAQETQYF. The chain combines TRBV9 with TRBJ2-5, with TRBD1 matching over 9 bases. This CDR3 is 15 amino acids long. The trim removed 4 bases at V and 1 base at J, leaving 5 bases unmatched. Germline lookup yields CDR1 SGDLS and CDR2 YYNGEE.